This T cell receptor beta chain is drawn from a study of blood T cell repertoires in COVID-19. Overall study: The United States, Italy and Spain were the sources of the acute and convalescent COVID-19 samples.

The CDR3 runs to 15 residues. Trimming cost V 7 bases and J 2 bases, with 12 bases left between them. Germline V gene data show CDR1 as SNHLY and CDR2 as FYNNEI. The method was immunoSEQ multiplex PCR; TCRdb's version includes in-frame clones alone and lacks a portion of them. The table includes approximately 240,000 clones, 84% detected once. The TCR was taken from a woman aged 60 to 75 who had recovered from COVID-19. The chain carries TRBV2 and TRBJ1-6; TRBD1 might be the D (6 bases). Specimen: peripheral blood. The CDR3 region has the DNA TGTGCCAGCACCCCAGGGGTGGCCTATAATTCACCCCTCCACTTT. Translated: CASTPGVAYNSPLHF.